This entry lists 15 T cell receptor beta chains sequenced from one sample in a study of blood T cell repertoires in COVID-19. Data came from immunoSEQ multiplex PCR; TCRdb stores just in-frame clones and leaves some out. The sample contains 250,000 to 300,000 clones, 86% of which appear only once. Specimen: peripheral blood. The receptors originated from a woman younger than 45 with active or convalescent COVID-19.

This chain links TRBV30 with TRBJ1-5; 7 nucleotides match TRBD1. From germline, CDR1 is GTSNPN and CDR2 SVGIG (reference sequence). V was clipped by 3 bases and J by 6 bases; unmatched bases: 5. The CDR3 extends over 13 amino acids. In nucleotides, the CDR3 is TGTGCCTGGAGGGGGGACAGTTTTCAGCCCCAGCATTTT. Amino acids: CAWRGDSFQPQHF.

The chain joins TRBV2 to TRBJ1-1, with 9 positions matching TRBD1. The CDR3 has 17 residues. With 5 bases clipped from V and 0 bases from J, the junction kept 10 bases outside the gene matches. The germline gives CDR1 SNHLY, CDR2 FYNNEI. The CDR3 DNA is TGTGCCAGCAGTCGATTCCCGGGACAGGGACTGAACACTGAAGCTTTCTTT. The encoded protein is CASSRFPGQGLNTEAFF.

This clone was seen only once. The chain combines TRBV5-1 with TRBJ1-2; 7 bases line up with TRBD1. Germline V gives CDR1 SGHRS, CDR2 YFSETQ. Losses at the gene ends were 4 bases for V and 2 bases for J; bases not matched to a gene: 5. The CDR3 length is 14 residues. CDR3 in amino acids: CASSPGQLNYGYTF. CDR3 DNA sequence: TGCGCCAGCAGCCCGGGACAGTTGAACTATGGCTACACCTTC.

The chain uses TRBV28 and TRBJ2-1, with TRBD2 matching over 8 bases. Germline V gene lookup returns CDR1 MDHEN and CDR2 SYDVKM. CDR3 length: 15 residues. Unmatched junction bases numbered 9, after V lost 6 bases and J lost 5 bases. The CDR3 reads CASRSIAGWDNEQFF. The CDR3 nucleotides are TGTGCCAGCAGATCTATAGCGGGGTGGGACAATGAGCAGTTCTTC.

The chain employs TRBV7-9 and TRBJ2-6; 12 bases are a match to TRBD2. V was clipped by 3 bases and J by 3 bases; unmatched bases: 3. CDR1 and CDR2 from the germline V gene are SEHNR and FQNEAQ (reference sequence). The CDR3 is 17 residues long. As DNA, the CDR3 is TGTGCCAGCAGCTTGACTAGCGGGGGTAGTGGGGCCAACGTCCTGACTTTC. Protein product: CASSLTSGGSGANVLTF.

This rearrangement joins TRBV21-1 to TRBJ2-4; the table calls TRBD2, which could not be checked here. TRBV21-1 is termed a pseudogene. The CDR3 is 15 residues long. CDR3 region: CASSKEASSKNIQYF. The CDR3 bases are TGTGCCAGCAGCAAAGAAGCGAGCTCCAAAAACATTCAGTACTTC.

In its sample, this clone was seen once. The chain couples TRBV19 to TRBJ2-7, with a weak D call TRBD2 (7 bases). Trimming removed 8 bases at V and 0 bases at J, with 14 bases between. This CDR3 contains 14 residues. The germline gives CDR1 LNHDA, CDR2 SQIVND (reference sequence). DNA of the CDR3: TGTGCCAGTTCTAAGGGGGGGAGCTCCTACGAGCAGTACTTC. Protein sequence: CASSKGGSSYEQYF.

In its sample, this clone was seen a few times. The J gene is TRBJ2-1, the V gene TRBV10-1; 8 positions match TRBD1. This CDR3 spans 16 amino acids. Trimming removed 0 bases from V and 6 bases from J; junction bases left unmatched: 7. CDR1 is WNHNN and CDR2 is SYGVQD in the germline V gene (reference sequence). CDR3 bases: TGCGCCAGCAGTGAGTCGGTACAGGGGGAGATCAATGAGCAGTTCTTC. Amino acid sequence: CASSESVQGEINEQFF.

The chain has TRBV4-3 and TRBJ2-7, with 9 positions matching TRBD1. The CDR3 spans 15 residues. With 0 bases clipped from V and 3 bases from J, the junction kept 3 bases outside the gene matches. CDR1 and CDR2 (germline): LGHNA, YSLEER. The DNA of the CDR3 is TGCGCCAGCAGCCAAGAGTACAGGGGGCGCTACGAGCAGTACTTC. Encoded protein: CASSQEYRGRYEQYF.

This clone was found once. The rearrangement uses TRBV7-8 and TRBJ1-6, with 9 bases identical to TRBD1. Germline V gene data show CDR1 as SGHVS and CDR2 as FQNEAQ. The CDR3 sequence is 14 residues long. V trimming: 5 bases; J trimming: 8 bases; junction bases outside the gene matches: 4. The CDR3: CASSTDRGDSPLHF. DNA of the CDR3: TGTGCCAGCAGCACCGACAGGGGGGATTCACCCCTCCACTTT.

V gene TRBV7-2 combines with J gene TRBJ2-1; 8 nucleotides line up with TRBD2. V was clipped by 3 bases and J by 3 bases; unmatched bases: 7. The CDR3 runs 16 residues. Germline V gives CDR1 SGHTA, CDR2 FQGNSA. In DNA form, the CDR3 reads TGTGCCAGCAGCTTCAGTCGGGGGGGGCTCTACAATGAGCAGTTCTTC. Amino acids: CASSFSRGGLYNEQFF. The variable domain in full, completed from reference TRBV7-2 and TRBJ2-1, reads GAGVSQSPSNKVTEKGKDVELRCDPISGHTALYWYRQSLGQGLEFLIYFQGNSAPDKSGLPSDRFSAERTGGSVSTLTIQRTQQEDSAVYLCASSFSRGGLYNEQFFGPGTRLTVL.

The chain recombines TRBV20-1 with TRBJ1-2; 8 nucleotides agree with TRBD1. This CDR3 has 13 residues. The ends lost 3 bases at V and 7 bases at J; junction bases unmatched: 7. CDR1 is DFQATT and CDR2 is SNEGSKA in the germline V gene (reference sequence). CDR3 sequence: CSASRGQVRGYTF. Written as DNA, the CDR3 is TGCAGTGCTAGTAGGGGACAGGTGCGTGGCTACACCTTC.

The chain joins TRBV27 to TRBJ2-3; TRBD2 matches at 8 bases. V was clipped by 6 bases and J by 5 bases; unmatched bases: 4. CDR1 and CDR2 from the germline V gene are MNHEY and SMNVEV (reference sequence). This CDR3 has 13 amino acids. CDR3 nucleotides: TGTGCCAGCAGATCCGGGGGGGGAGATACGCAGTATTTT. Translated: CASRSGGGDTQYF.

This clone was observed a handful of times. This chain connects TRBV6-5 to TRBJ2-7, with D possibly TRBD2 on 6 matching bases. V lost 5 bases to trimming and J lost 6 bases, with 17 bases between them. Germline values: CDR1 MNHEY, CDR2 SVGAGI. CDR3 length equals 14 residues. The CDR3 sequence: CASSPGLTSGEQYF. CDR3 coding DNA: TGTGCCAGCAGTCCGGGACTCACATCGGGCGAGCAGTACTTC.

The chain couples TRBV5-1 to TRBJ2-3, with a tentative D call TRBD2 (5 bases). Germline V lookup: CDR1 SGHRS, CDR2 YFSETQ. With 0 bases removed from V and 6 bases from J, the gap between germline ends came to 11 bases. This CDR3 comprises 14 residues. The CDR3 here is CASSLDPGRDTQYF. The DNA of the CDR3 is TGCGCCAGCAGCTTGGACCCGGGAAGGGATACGCAGTATTTT.